This entry lists 6 T cell receptor beta chains sequenced from one sample in a study of vaccination effects on CD4 cells after COVID-19. Their specific antigens are unknown. Sequencing used immunoSEQ multiplex PCR; TCRdb keeps in-frame clones, though not all of them. The sample has 50,000 to 75,000 clones, 55% to 75% seen once; the top ten hold less than 25%. When ten to eleven days of culture had elapsed, CD4+ T cells were isolated. Here the sequenced sample was CD4+ T cells from PBMCs cultured without peptide, taken before COVID-19 vaccination. The source is a human donor who had a prior SARS-CoV-2 infection.

This clone has more than one count but fewer than ten. The chain couples TRBV11-3 to TRBJ2-3; TRBD2 agrees at 10 bases. The CDR3 consists of 16 residues. Germline trimming cut 8 bases from V and 4 bases from J; bases unmatched to any gene: 12. Per germline, CDR1 SGHNT and CDR2 YENEEA. In DNA, the CDR3 is TGTGCCAGCGGACCTCTAAGCGGGAGGGGCGCAGATACGCAGTATTTT. Protein sequence: CASGPLSGRGADTQYF.

This clone was detected once. The chain couples TRBV11-3 to TRBJ1-1, with 7 bases that match TRBD1. With 8 bases clipped from V and 10 bases from J, the junction kept 7 bases outside the gene matches. This CDR3 is 11 amino acids long. Germline V CDR1 and CDR2: SGHNT, YENEEA. The chain's CDR3 is CASQGVALAFF. CDR3 sequence (DNA): TGTGCCAGCCAGGGGGTGGCGCTAGCTTTCTTT.

This chain uses TRBV11-2 with TRBJ2-7; D is unresolved. The germline V gene has CDR1 SGHAT and CDR2 FQNNGV. This CDR3 has 14 residues. Trimming removed 1 base from V and 6 bases from J, with 13 bases in between. In DNA, the CDR3 is TGTGCCAGCAGCTTAGTGTCAGGAGAGGCCGAGCAGTACTTC. Translation gives CASSLVSGEAEQYF. Full variable domain (rest looked up from reference TRBV11-2 and TRBJ2-7): EAGVAQSPRYKIIEKRQSVAFWCNPISGHATLYWYQQILGQGPKLLIQFQNNGVVDDSQLPKDRFSAERLKGVDSTLKIQPAKLEDSAVYLCASSLVSGEAEQYFGPGTRLTVT.

The chain uses TRBV4-2 and TRBJ1-1, with D possibly TRBD1 on 5 matching bases. V was shortened by 0 bases and J by 0 bases, with 11 bases between the two germline ends. The CDR3 has 16 amino acids. Germline CDR1 LGHNA, CDR2 YNFKEQ. The CDR3 is CASSQDRGRVNTEAFF. The CDR3, as DNA: TGTGCCAGCAGCCAAGATCGGGGACGGGTGAACACTGAAGCTTTCTTT.

The chain combines TRBV7-9 with TRBJ2-7; 7 bases agree with TRBD2. V lost 7 bases, J lost 7 bases, and 13 bases stayed unmatched. The germline V gene has CDR1 SEHNR and CDR2 FQNEAQ (reference sequence). The CDR3 sequence is 14 residues long. The CDR3 DNA reads TGTGCCAGCACCCCCAGCGGGGCCGACGGTGAGCAGTACTTC. Amino acid sequence: CASTPSGADGEQYF.

This sequence joins TRBV2 and TRBJ1-5; D ambiguous. The CDR3 spans 14 residues. With 6 bases removed from V and 2 bases from J, the gap between germline ends came to 11 bases. The germline gives CDR1 SNHLY, CDR2 FYNNEI. CDR3 region: CASRDELGNQPQHF. The CDR3 region has the DNA TGTGCCAGCAGGGACGAGCTGGGCAATCAGCCCCAGCATTTT.